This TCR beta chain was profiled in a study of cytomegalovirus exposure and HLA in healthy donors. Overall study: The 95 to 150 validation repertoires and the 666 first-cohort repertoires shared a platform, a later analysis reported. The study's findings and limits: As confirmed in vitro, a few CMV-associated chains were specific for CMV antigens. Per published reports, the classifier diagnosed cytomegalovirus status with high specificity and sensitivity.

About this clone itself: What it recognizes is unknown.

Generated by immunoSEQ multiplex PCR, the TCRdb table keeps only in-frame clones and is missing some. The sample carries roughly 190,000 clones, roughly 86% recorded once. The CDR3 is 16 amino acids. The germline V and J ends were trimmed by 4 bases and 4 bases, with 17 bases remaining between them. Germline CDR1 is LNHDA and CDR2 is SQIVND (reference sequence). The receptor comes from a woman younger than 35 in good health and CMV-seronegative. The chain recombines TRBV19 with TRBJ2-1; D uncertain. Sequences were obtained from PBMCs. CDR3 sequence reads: CASSSYQASSYNEQFF. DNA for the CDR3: TGTGCCAGTAGTAGTTACCAGGCCTCAAGTTACAATGAGCAGTTCTTC.